Presented here are 12 T cell receptor beta chains from one specimen sequenced in a study of shared clonotypes between healthy human individuals. Produced via immunoSEQ multiplex PCR; TCRdb's table is partial and in-frame only. The data show some 2,500,000 clones, 90% to 95% seen once. The sample consisted of naive CD4+ T cells from PBMCs. Subset specified: CD45RA+ positively selected. These receptors were collected from a man between 18 and 35 years old in good health. Some clones in this sample may be carry-over from other donors' samples.

J is TRBJ2-2 and V is TRBV7-8; 8 nucleotides align to TRBD2. The V gene's germline CDR1 is SGHVS and CDR2 FQNEAQ. With V trimmed by 4 bases and J by 7 bases, 20 bases remained unmatched. The CDR3 extends over 19 amino acids. CDR3 region: CASSSLEGGRGGRFGELFF. As DNA, the CDR3 is TGTGCCAGCAGCTCACTAGAGGGCGGCCGCGGGGGGCGCTTCGGGGAGCTGTTTTTT.

The chain recombines TRBV19 with TRBJ1-3, with TRBD1 identical over 9 bases. The V and J ends lost 11 bases and 4 bases, in that order; junction bases with no gene match: 9. This CDR3 comprises 14 residues. In germline, CDR1 is LNHDA, CDR2 SQIVND (reference sequence). The CDR3: CAVHRTGVGNTIYF. CDR3 DNA: TGTGCCGTACACCGGACAGGGGTCGGAAACACCATATATTTT.

The chain has TRBV5-1 and TRBJ1-1; TRBD1 is a possible D gene (5 bases). Germline V gives CDR1 SGHRS, CDR2 YFSETQ. V was pared by 4 bases and J by 1 base, with 14 bases between. The CDR3 loop spans 15 amino acids. The CDR3 bases are TGCGCCAGCAGCCTGGATCGGGGACCGAACACTGAAGCTTTCTTT. Its translation is CASSLDRGPNTEAFF.

Note on this clone: The sample holds other DNA sequences that translate to the same CDR3. The J gene is TRBJ1-5, the V gene TRBV30, with TRBD1 as a possible D gene (6 bases). This CDR3 contains 14 residues. The germline V and J ends were trimmed by 4 bases and 1 base, with 11 bases remaining between them. Germline CDR1 GTSNPN, CDR2 SVGIG (reference sequence). CDR3 sequence: CAWTPTGSNQPQHF. DNA for the CDR3: TGTGCCTGGACCCCGACAGGAAGCAATCAGCCCCAGCATTTT.

The genes are TRBV7-2 and TRBJ1-1, with D possibly being TRBD1 (5 bases). Trimming pared 2 bases from V and 3 bases from J, leaving 10 bases between. The CDR3 consists of 14 residues. Germline CDR1 SGHTA, CDR2 FQGNSA. This CDR3 reads CASSLFRGDTEAFF. CDR3 coding DNA: TGTGCCAGCAGCTTATTTCGGGGGGACACTGAAGCTTTCTTT.

V and J are TRBV18 and TRBJ1-1; D remains unclear. The V gene's germline CDR1 is KGHSH and CDR2 LQKENI. The V end lost 3 bases, the J end lost 0 bases, and 14 bases lay between the germline ends. CDR3 length equals 16 residues. The chain's CDR3 is CASSPTQEAMNTEAFF. The CDR3 region has the DNA TGTGCCAGCTCACCGACGCAGGAAGCAATGAACACTGAAGCTTTCTTT.

V gene TRBV5-1 combines with J gene TRBJ2-5, with D perhaps assigned TRBD1 or TRBD2 (5 bases each). This CDR3 region has 15 residues. Between the trimmed V and J ends, which lost 4 bases and 1 base, there was a span of 14 bases. Germline lookup yields CDR1 SGHRS and CDR2 YFSETQ. CDR3 loop: CASSPAGTSQETQYF. The CDR3 DNA reads as TGCGCCAGCAGCCCAGCCGGGACCAGCCAAGAGACCCAGTACTTC. Filled out from reference TRBV5-1 and TRBJ2-5, the complete variable domain reads KAGVTQTPRYLIKTRGQQVTLSCSPISGHRSVSWYQQTPGQGLQFLFEYFSETQRNKGNFPGRFSGRQFSNSRSEMNVSTLELGDSALYLCASSPAGTSQETQYFGPGTRLLVL.

A remark on this clone: The sample contains more than one DNA sequence encoding this CDR3. This CDR3 is CASSSDRGRGETQYF. CDR3 DNA: TGCGCCAGCAGCTCCGACAGGGGGCGAGGCGAGACCCAGTACTTC. The genes are TRBV5-1 and TRBJ2-5, with TRBD1 identical over 10 bases. This CDR3 has 15 amino acids. J gave up 5 bases and V 3 bases, and 7 bases lay outside the gene matches. Germline CDR1 is SGHRS and CDR2 is YFSETQ.

The chain joins TRBV6-6 to TRBJ1-3; 7 bases match TRBD1. Germline CDR1 reads MNHNY; CDR2 reads SVGAGI (reference sequence). The J segment lost 0 bases and the V segment lost 4 bases, leaving 3 bases of the junction unmatched. The CDR3 length is 15 residues. The CDR3 DNA reads TGTGCCAGCAGTTGGACAGGAGACTCTGGAAACACCATATATTTT. As protein: CASSWTGDSGNTIYF.

This chain links TRBV5-1 with TRBJ2-7, with 10 bases that match TRBD2. This CDR3 is built from 19 residues. The V and J ends lost 1 base and 5 bases, in that order; junction bases with no gene match: 18. Per the germline V gene, CDR1 is SGHRS and CDR2 is YFSETQ. CDR3 protein: CASSLFGTRGGLAVDEQYF. The CDR3 DNA follows: TGCGCCAGCAGCTTGTTTGGGACCAGGGGCGGACTAGCGGTAGACGAGCAGTACTTC.

The CDR3 nucleotides read TGTGCCTGGAGTGTACGGGACTCCGGAAGGGGAGCTTTCTTT. Its translation: CAWSVRDSGRGAFF. The chain links TRBV30 to TRBJ1-1; D is possibly TRBD1 (5 bases). CDR1 is GTSNPN and CDR2 is SVGIG in the germline V gene (reference sequence). This CDR3 has 14 amino acids. V dropped 0 bases and J dropped 10 bases, with 18 bases sitting between them.

V gene TRBV18 combines with J gene TRBJ1-5, with 8 bases lining up with TRBD1. CDR3 length equals 15 residues. In germline, CDR1 is KGHSH, CDR2 LQKENI. Trimming took 4 bases from V and 0 from J; bases not matched to a gene: 2. The DNA of the CDR3 is TGTGCCAGCTCACTACAGGGGGATAGCAATCAGCCCCAGCATTTT. This sequence encodes CASSLQGDSNQPQHF. The variable domain in full, with the rest retrieved from reference TRBV18 and TRBJ1-5, is NAGVMQNPRHLVRRRGQEARLRCSPMKGHSHVYWYRQLPEEGLKFMVYLQKENIIDESGMPKERFSAEFPKEGPSILRIQQVVRGDSAAYFCASSLQGDSNQPQHFGDGTRLSIL.